The present entry profiles one T cell receptor (beta chain) with its context. This entry is derived from a study of T-cell reconstitution after alpha-beta-depleted transplantation in children. Unique molecular identifiers were used in preparing the TCRbeta library. TCRdb independently ran MiXCR on the PCR reads; one entry per CDR3 protein. The sample has 500,000 to 600,000 distinct CDR3 sequences, about 33% seen once. The V end lost 0 bases, the J end lost 6 bases, and 9 bases lay between the germline ends. CDR3 size: 14 residues. Germline-derived CDR1 and CDR2 are KGHSH and LQKENI. The gene calls are TRBV18 and TRBJ2-1; D unresolved. The sequencing used PBMCs from the stem cell graft donor, collected from the stem cell graft. This clonotype originated in a human donor who donated a stem cell graft to a child with aplastic anemia. The CDR3 DNA reads TGTGCCAGCTCACCACCCCCAGGTGGCAATGAGCAGTTCTTC. As protein: CASSPPPGGNEQFF.